Here is one T cell receptor (beta chain) with its context. Antigen: not known. This record belongs to a study of T-cell memory formation after mild COVID-19. Study results and limitations: Shrinking CD4+ clones were chiefly CM and EM; CD8+ ones were chiefly EMRA.

Each CDR3 protein is one row after TCRdb ran MiXCR on the 5' RACE reads. The sample shows hundreds of thousands of distinct CDR3 sequences, 20% of them seen only once. The material sequenced was PBMCs or a T cell subset sorted from them (not recorded which). The source is a man aged 18 to 35 who had mild COVID-19 (a few samples of this study predate the infection). Cell type and time point are not known.

The CDR3 is CSVREGEAFF. The CDR3 coding sequence is TGCAGCGTTCGTGAGGGGGAAGCTTTCTTT. The chain recombines TRBV29-1 with TRBJ1-1, with D possibly being TRBD1 (5 bases). The CDR3 contains 10 residues. Germline CDR1 and CDR2: SQVTM and ANQGSEA. The ends were cut back, 5 bases at V and 8 bases at J, with 9 bases in the middle. Using reference TRBV29-1 and TRBJ1-1 for the parts outside the CDR3, the full variable domain is SAVISQKPSRDICQRGTSLTIQCQVDSQVTMMFWYRQQPGQSLTLIATANQGSEATYESGFVIDKFPISRPNLTFSTLTVSNMSPEDSSIYLCSVREGEAFFGQGTRLTVV.